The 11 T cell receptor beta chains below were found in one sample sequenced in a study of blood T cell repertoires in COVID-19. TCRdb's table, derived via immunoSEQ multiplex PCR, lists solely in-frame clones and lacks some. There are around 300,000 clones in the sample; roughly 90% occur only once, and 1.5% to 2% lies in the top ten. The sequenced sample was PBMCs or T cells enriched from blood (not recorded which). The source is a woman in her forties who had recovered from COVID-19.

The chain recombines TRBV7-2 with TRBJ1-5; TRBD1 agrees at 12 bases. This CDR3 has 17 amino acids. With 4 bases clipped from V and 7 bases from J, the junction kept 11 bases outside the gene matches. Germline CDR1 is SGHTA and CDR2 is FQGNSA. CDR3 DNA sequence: TGTGCCAGCAGCTCTAGGGGACAGGGGGCGTCCGGGCAGCCCCAGCATTTT. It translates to CASSSRGQGASGQPQHF.

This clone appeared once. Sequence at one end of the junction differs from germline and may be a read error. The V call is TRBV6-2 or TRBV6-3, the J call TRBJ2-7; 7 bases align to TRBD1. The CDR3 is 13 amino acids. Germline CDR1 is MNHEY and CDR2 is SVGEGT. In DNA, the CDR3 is TGTGCCAGCAGCAGACAGGGCTCCCACGAGCAGTACTTC. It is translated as CASSRQGSHEQYF.

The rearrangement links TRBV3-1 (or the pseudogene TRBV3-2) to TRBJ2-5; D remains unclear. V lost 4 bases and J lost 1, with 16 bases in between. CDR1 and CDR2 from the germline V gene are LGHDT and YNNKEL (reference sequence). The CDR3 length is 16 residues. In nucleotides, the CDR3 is TGTGCCAGCAGCCCTCCCCATGCGCGGTTCCAAGAGACCCAGTACTTC. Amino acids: CASSPPHARFQETQYF.

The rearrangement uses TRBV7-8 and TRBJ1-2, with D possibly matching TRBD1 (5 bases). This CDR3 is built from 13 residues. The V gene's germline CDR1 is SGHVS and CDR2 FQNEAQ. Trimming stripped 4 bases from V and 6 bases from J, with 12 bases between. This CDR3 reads CASSSPGGDGYTF. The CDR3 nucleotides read TGTGCCAGCAGCTCCCCGGGGGGGGATGGCTACACCTTC.

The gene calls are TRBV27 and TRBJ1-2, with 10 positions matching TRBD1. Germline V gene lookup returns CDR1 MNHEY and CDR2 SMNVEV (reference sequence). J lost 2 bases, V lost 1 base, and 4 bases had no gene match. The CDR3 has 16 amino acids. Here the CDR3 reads CASSLFGTGVNYGYTF. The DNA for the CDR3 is TGTGCCAGCAGTTTATTCGGGACAGGGGTAAACTATGGCTACACCTTC.

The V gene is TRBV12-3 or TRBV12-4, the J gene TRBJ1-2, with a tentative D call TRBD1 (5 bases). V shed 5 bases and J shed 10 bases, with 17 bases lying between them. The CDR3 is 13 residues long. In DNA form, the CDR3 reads TGTGCCAGCAGTCCAAGACAGACCCGCGACTACACCTTC. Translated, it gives CASSPRQTRDYTF.

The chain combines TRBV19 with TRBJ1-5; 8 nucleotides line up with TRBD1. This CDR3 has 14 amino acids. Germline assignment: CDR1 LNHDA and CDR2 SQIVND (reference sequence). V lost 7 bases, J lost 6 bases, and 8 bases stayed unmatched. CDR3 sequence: CASKDDRGGQPQHF. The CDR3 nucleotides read TGTGCCAGTAAAGACGACAGGGGAGGTCAGCCCCAGCATTTT.

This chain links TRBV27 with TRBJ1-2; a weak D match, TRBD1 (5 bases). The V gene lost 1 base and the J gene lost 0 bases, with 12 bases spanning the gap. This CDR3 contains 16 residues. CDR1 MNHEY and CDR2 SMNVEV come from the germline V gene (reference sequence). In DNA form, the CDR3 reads TGTGCCAGCAGTTTATATTCCCGACAGTCTAACTATGGCTACACCTTC. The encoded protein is CASSLYSRQSNYGYTF.

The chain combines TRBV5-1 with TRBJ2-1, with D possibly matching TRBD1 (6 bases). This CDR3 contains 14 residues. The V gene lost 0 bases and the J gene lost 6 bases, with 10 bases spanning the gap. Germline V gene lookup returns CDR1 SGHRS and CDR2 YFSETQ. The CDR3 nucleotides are TGCGCCAGCAGCTTGGCGTGGACAGTCAATGAGCAGTTCTTC. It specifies CASSLAWTVNEQFF.

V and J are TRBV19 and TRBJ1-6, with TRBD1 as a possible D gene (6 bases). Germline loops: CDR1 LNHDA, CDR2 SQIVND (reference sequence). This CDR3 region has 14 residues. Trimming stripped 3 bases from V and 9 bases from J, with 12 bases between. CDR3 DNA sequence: TGTGCCAGTAGTATTGACAGGCGGATTTCACCCCTCCACTTT. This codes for CASSIDRRISPLHF.

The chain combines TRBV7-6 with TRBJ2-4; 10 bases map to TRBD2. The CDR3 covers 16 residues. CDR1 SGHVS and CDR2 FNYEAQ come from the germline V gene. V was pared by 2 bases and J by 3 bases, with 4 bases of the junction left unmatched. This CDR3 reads CASSLTPSGSKNIQYF. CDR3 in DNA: TGTGCCAGCAGCTTAACCCCTAGCGGGAGCAAAAACATTCAGTACTTC.